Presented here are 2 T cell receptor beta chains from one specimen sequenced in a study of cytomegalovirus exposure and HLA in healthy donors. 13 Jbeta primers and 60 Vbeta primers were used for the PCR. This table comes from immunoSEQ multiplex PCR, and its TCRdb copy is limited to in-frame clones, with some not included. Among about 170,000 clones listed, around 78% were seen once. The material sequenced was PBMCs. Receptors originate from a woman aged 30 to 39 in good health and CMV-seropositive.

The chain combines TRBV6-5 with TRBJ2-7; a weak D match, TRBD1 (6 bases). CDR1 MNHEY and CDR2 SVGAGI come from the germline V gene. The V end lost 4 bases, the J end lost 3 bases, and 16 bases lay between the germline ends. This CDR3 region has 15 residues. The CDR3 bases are TGTGCCAGCAGTTCAGCACAGGGTAACTACTACGAGCAGTACTTC. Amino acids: CASSSAQGNYYEQYF.

Here the CDR3 DNA reads TGTGCCAGCAGCCGAACAGGGGCGATGAACACTGAAGCTTTCTTT. Its translation: CASSRTGAMNTEAFF. The chain employs TRBV28 and TRBJ1-1, with TRBD1 identical over 7 bases. Germline V CDR1 and CDR2: MDHEN, SYDVKM. Trimming removed 6 bases from V and 0 bases from J; junction bases left unmatched: 7. The CDR3 spans 15 residues.